This TCR beta chain was retrieved from a study of T cells after yellow fever vaccination. Only a few counts were recorded for this clonotype. Germline lookup yields CDR1 SGHRS and CDR2 YFSETQ. This CDR3 has 13 amino acids. Trimming cost V 7 bases and J 6 bases; bases outside gene matches: 8. Generation of TCR cDNA used 5'RACE template switching (which added a universal primer site and UMIs). TCRdb processed the 5' RACE reads anew with MiXCR; each CDR3 protein has one entry. The table shows 500,000 to 650,000 distinct CDR3 sequences, with less than 20% occurring only once. The TCR was taken from a man younger than 35 who received the YFV17D yellow fever vaccine. The chain employs TRBV5-1 and TRBJ1-2, with 8 bases aligning to TRBD1. The material sequenced was PBMCs, taken 5 to 6 days after the first yellow fever vaccination. CDR3 amino acids: CASDPGTGDGYTF. Written as DNA, the CDR3 is TGCGCCAGCGACCCCGGGACAGGAGATGGCTACACCTTC.